The 30 T cell receptor beta chains below were found in one sample sequenced in a study of T cell responses to AZD1222 COVID-19 vaccine. Measured with immunoSEQ multiplex PCR; TCRdb has only the in-frame clones, and not every one. The sample records approximately 150,000 clones, 75% to 95% being singletons. The sequenced sample was peripheral blood, obtained 28 days after the second AZD1222 dose. These receptors all stem from an adult who received the AZD1222 COVID-19 vaccine.

The chain recombines TRBV30 with TRBJ2-7; D could derive from TRBD1 or TRBD2 (5 bases each). Looked up from germline, CDR1 is GTSNPN and CDR2 is SVGIG (reference sequence). V dropped 1 base and J dropped 10 bases, with 11 bases sitting between them. CDR3 size: 11 residues. CDR3 amino acids: CAWSGGTGQYF. The CDR3 region has the DNA TGTGCCTGGAGTGGAGGGACCGGACAGTACTTC.

V and J are TRBV7-2 and TRBJ2-5, with D perhaps TRBD1 (6 bases). With 5 bases removed from V and 5 bases from J, the gap between germline ends came to 15 bases. The CDR3 loop spans 14 amino acids. CDR1 SGHTA and CDR2 FQGNSA come from the germline V gene. CDR3 in amino acids: CASSLRGSKETQYF. The CDR3, as DNA: TGTGCCAGCAGCCTCAGGGGAAGCAAGGAGACCCAGTACTTC.

This clone showed up just a few times. The V and J genes are TRBV6-5 and TRBJ2-7; a weak D match, TRBD1 (6 bases). V was trimmed by 3 bases and J by 3 bases, leaving 15 bases between them. There are 15 residues in the CDR3. Per the germline V gene, CDR1 is MNHEY and CDR2 is SVGAGI. The CDR3 loop is CASSYLDRKDYEQYF. DNA of the CDR3: TGTGCCAGCAGTTATTTGGACAGAAAAGACTACGAGCAGTACTTC.

This clone came up a few times. The gene calls are TRBV6-5 and TRBJ1-2; possibly TRBD1 for D (5 bases). The V gene lost 5 bases and the J gene lost 8 bases, with 18 bases spanning the gap. CDR1 is MNHEY and CDR2 is SVGAGI in the germline V gene. The CDR3 sequence is 14 residues long. The CDR3 sequence: CASSPGAGANGYTF. The CDR3 nucleotides read TGTGCCAGCAGTCCTGGGGCTGGGGCGAACGGCTACACCTTC.

This chain joins TRBV7-8 and TRBJ2-3, with 12 bases aligning to TRBD2. V lost 6 bases and J lost 3; bases outside the gene matches: 4. Germline-derived CDR1 and CDR2 are SGHVS and FQNEAQ. The CDR3 length is 15 residues. The CDR3 DNA follows: TGTGCCAGCAGTCTTCTAGCGGGAGGGACAGATACGCAGTATTTT. Translated, it gives CASSLLAGGTDTQYF.

The chain's CDR3 is CASSLPGHHEQYF. CDR3 sequence (DNA): TGTGCCAGCAGCTTACCGGGACATCACGAGCAGTACTTC. The rearrangement links TRBV7-8 to TRBJ2-7; TRBD1 is a possible D gene (6 bases). The germline V and J ends were trimmed by 2 bases and 5 bases, with 10 bases remaining between them. There are 13 residues in the CDR3. CDR1 is SGHVS, CDR2 FQNEAQ, per germline.

The chain links TRBV11-3 to TRBJ2-2; the match to TRBD1 covers 7 bases. The V gene end was trimmed by 5 bases and the J gene end by 4 bases; junction bases not matched to a gene: 7. Germline CDR1 and CDR2: SGHNT and YENEEA. This CDR3 spans 15 amino acids. CDR3 loop: CASSPRDRSTGELFF. The CDR3 DNA reads TGTGCCAGCAGCCCTAGGGACAGATCCACCGGGGAGCTGTTTTTT.

The V gene is TRBV6-5, the J gene TRBJ1-2; TRBD1 matches at 9 bases. The V segment lost 7 bases and the J segment 6 bases; nucleotides outside the gene matches: 12. Germline assignment: CDR1 MNHEY and CDR2 SVGAGI. This CDR3 spans 15 amino acids. The CDR3 reads CASNNGQGPTHGYTF. CDR3 sequence (DNA): TGTGCCAGCAACAATGGACAGGGGCCAACCCATGGCTACACCTTC.

The chain recombines TRBV21-1 with TRBJ2-7; no DNA check was done on the table's D call, TRBD1. TRBV21-1 is described as a pseudogene. The CDR3 sequence is 16 residues long. DNA for the CDR3: TGTGCCAGCAGCAAAGACCAGGCAGCCCAAACCTACGAGCAGTACTTC. Its translation: CASSKDQAAQTYEQYF.

The chain uses TRBV19 and TRBJ1-1; possibly TRBD1 for D (5 bases). The CDR3 loop spans 12 amino acids. Germline-derived CDR1 and CDR2 are LNHDA and SQIVND (reference sequence). Deletions cut 6 bases from V and 3 bases from J, with 8 bases between. CDR3 sequence (DNA): TGTGCCAGTAGGCAGGGCTACACTGAAGCTTTCTTT. It translates to CASRQGYTEAFF.

The chain carries TRBV5-1 and TRBJ1-4; 9 bases agree with TRBD1. V was pared by 0 bases and J by 6 bases, with 9 bases of the junction left unmatched. This CDR3 comprises 17 residues. The V gene's germline CDR1 is SGHRS and CDR2 YFSETQ. CDR3 protein: CASSLAGTGNWDEKLFF. The CDR3 DNA is TGCGCCAGCAGCTTGGCGGGGACAGGGAATTGGGATGAAAAACTGTTTTTT.

The chain joins TRBV12-3 or TRBV12-4 to TRBJ1-5, with no clear D. V shed 6 bases and J shed 8 bases, with 11 bases lying between them. The CDR3 is 12 amino acids. The CDR3 spells CASRQPGKPQHF. The CDR3, as DNA: TGTGCCAGCAGACAGCCGGGGAAGCCCCAGCATTTT.

The chain combines TRBV7-9 with TRBJ1-1, with 8 bases lining up with TRBD1. The J segment lost 1 base and the V segment lost 1 base, leaving 5 bases of the junction unmatched. The CDR3 loop spans 16 amino acids. Looked up from germline, CDR1 is SEHNR and CDR2 is FQNEAQ (reference sequence). Written as DNA, the CDR3 is TGTGCCAGCAGCTTAGTGGGCAGGGGGCGGAACACTGAAGCTTTCTTT. This sequence encodes CASSLVGRGRNTEAFF.

The V and J genes are TRBV7-9 and TRBJ2-2, with TRBD1 as a possible D gene (6 bases). The CDR3 spans 17 residues. The V end lost 5 bases, the J end lost 3 bases, and 19 bases lay between the germline ends. From germline, CDR1 is SEHNR and CDR2 FQNEAQ (reference sequence). CDR3 region: CASSQLRDTQHTGELFF. The CDR3 nucleotides are TGTGCCAGCAGCCAGCTTCGGGACACCCAGCACACCGGGGAGCTGTTTTTT.

The chain recombines TRBV9 with TRBJ2-1, with 10 bases matching TRBD2. CDR1 and CDR2 from the germline V gene are SGDLS and YYNGEE. This CDR3 contains 16 residues. V was pared by 5 bases and J by 3 bases, with 8 bases of the junction left unmatched. DNA for the CDR3: TGTGCCAGCAGGGCTAGCGGGGGAGTGGGCTACAATGAGCAGTTCTTC. Residues: CASRASGGVGYNEQFF.

This clone has just one count. This chain uses TRBV10-2 with TRBJ1-2; TRBD1 matches 7 bases. The CDR3 has 13 residues. Germline loops: CDR1 WSHSY, CDR2 SAAADI. Trimming took 6 bases from V and 4 from J; bases not matched to a gene: 5. CDR3 in DNA: TGCGCCAGCAGGGCCGGGACAGTCTATGGCTACACCTTC. This encodes CASRAGTVYGYTF.

Here the CDR3 reads CASSQTLGTEAFF. DNA of the CDR3: TGTGCCAGCTCACAAACCCTGGGCACTGAAGCTTTCTTT. This chain connects TRBV18 to TRBJ1-1; D not certain. The CDR3 spans 13 residues. Germline CDR1 is KGHSH and CDR2 is LQKENI. Trimming removed 4 bases at V and 4 bases at J, with 10 bases between. Combining the CDR3 with reference TRBV18 and TRBJ1-1 gives the whole variable domain NAGVMQNPRHLVRRRGQEARLRCSPMKGHSHVYWYRQLPEEGLKFMVYLQKENIIDESGMPKERFSAEFPKEGPSILRIQQVVRGDSAAYFCASSQTLGTEAFFGQGTRLTVV.

This chain links TRBV7-6 with TRBJ1-1; 10 nucleotides agree with TRBD1. The length of the CDR3 is 16 residues. V trimming: 5 bases; J trimming: 4 bases; junction bases outside the gene matches: 10. Per the germline V gene, CDR1 is SGHVS and CDR2 is FNYEAQ. The CDR3 sequence: CASSPGTGEKVTEAFF. CDR3 nucleotides: TGTGCCAGCAGCCCCGGGACAGGGGAGAAGGTCACTGAAGCTTTCTTT.

The chain carries TRBV5-4 and TRBJ1-1; no clear D gene. V was cut by 4 bases and J by 0 bases, with 16 bases left in between. This CDR3 is built from 16 residues. Per germline, CDR1 SGHNT and CDR2 YYREEE (reference sequence). The DNA of the CDR3 is TGTGCCAGCAGCCCGGGAGGTGGGTTGGTGAACACTGAAGCTTTCTTT. Translated: CASSPGGGLVNTEAFF.

The J gene is TRBJ1-1, the V gene TRBV3-1 (or the pseudogene TRBV3-2); D perhaps matches TRBD1 (6 bases). The V end was cut by 2 bases, the J end by 1 base, with 8 bases between. The CDR3 contains 14 residues. Looked up from germline, CDR1 is LGHDT and CDR2 is YNNKEL (reference sequence). This CDR3 is CASSQTGPNTEAFF. CDR3 DNA: TGTGCCAGCAGCCAAACAGGGCCGAACACTGAAGCTTTCTTT.

CDR3 amino acids: CASSLVQGNEQYF. DNA of the CDR3: TGTGCCAGCAGCTTGGTCCAGGGTAACGAGCAGTACTTC. The rearrangement joins TRBV3-1 (or the pseudogene TRBV3-2) to TRBJ2-7; D is possibly TRBD1 (5 bases). This CDR3 is 13 amino acids long. V was trimmed by 5 bases and J by 5 bases, leaving 13 bases between them. CDR1 and CDR2 (germline): LGHDT, YNNKEL (reference sequence).

CDR3 sequence (DNA): TGTGCCAGCAGTGAATGGACGGGGACAGGGGATCAGCCCCAGCATTTT. Translated: CASSEWTGTGDQPQHF. V and J are TRBV25-1 and TRBJ1-5, with TRBD1 identical over 10 bases. The junction had 5 bases not matched to a gene; V was cut back by 1 base and J by 5 bases. CDR3 length: 16 amino acids. Germline V lookup: CDR1 MGHDK, CDR2 SYGVNS.

The CDR3 loop is CASKTGENKPQHF. The CDR3 region has the DNA TGTGCCAGTAAGACCGGGGAAAATAAGCCCCAGCATTTT. The chain combines TRBV19 with TRBJ1-5; D call uncertain. V was trimmed by 7 bases and J by 8 bases, leaving 15 bases between them. CDR3 length: 13 residues. The germline CDR1 and CDR2 sequences are LNHDA and SQIVND (reference sequence).

The chain uses TRBV12-5 and TRBJ1-1; 7 bases fit TRBD1. There are 14 residues in the CDR3. Germline CDR1 LGHNT, CDR2 FRNRAP. J gave up 1 base and V 4 bases, and 3 bases lay outside the gene matches. The CDR3 loop is CASGSGTANTEAFF. The CDR3 nucleotides read TGTGCTAGTGGTTCCGGGACAGCGAACACTGAAGCTTTCTTT.

This chain joins TRBV4-2 and TRBJ2-2; TRBD2 matches 7 bases. The length of the CDR3 is 17 residues. CDR1 is LGHNA and CDR2 is YNFKEQ in the germline V gene. The ends lost 6 bases at V and 4 bases at J; junction bases unmatched: 14. CDR3 amino acids: CASSAPIGGRSTGELFF. The CDR3 DNA sequence: TGTGCCAGCAGTGCCCCTATAGGCGGGAGATCCACCGGGGAGCTGTTTTTT.

V usage is TRBV11-2 and J usage is TRBJ2-1; 7 nucleotides align to TRBD2. The CDR3 has 16 residues. Germline CDR1 and CDR2: SGHAT and FQNNGV. With V trimmed by 5 bases and J by 1 base, 8 bases remained unmatched. The chain's CDR3 is CASSLGEGRSYNEQFF. In nucleotides, the CDR3 is TGTGCCAGCAGCCTTGGGGAGGGCCGATCCTACAATGAGCAGTTCTTC.

This chain connects TRBV29-1 to TRBJ2-7; no reliable D call. Germline CDR1 reads SQVTM; CDR2 reads ANQGSEA. V lost 2 bases and J lost 5, with 10 bases in between. This CDR3 spans 12 amino acids. The DNA of the CDR3 is TGCAGCGTTGAAAAGGGTTCGGACGAGCAGTACTTC. Protein product: CSVEKGSDEQYF.

This chain connects TRBV12-5 to TRBJ1-1; TRBD1 is a possible D gene (5 bases). Germline CDR1 reads LGHNT; CDR2 reads FRNRAP. CDR3 length: 15 amino acids. V was pared by 7 bases and J by 5 bases, with 20 bases between. The CDR3 sequence: CASEPGEGPRTEAFF. CDR3 in DNA: TGTGCTAGTGAACCGGGGGAGGGCCCGAGGACTGAAGCTTTCTTT.

The chain carries TRBV29-1 and TRBJ1-2; no reliable D call. Germline assignment: CDR1 SQVTM and CDR2 ANQGSEA. This CDR3 region has 13 residues. Trimming took 2 bases from V and 1 from J, leaving 8 bases between them. The CDR3 region is CSVETPFNYGYTF. Written as DNA, the CDR3 is TGCAGCGTTGAAACCCCATTTAACTATGGCTACACCTTC.

This clone was detected only once. The chain employs TRBV25-1 and TRBJ2-5; D is possibly TRBD1 (6 bases). Trimming stripped 1 base from V and 4 bases from J, with 13 bases between. This CDR3 spans 15 amino acids. Germline lookup yields CDR1 MGHDK and CDR2 SYGVNS. The CDR3 DNA reads as TGTGCCAGCAGTGAATTGGGGGCAGGGGCAGAGACCCAGTACTTC. This encodes CASSELGAGAETQYF.